One TCR beta chain is described in this entry. The data belong to a study of T cell changes during pregnancy in multiple sclerosis. V was cut by 0 bases and J by 5 bases, with 13 bases left in between. CDR3 length equals 15 residues. Germline values: CDR1 SGHAT, CDR2 FQNNGV. The protocol was immunoSEQ multiplex PCR, while the TCRdb copy is restricted to in-frame clones and leaves out a portion. This table holds about 110,000 clones, approximately 90% found once. The chain combines TRBV11-2 with TRBJ1-2, with D tentatively TRBD1 (6 bases). The sample here was peripheral blood, taken after pregnancy. This sequence was found in a female donor with multiple sclerosis, enrolled in a pregnancy study. CDR3 sequence reads: CASSLDPRGGYGYTF. CDR3 nucleotides: TGTGCCAGCAGCTTAGACCCCAGGGGCGGGTATGGCTACACCTTC.